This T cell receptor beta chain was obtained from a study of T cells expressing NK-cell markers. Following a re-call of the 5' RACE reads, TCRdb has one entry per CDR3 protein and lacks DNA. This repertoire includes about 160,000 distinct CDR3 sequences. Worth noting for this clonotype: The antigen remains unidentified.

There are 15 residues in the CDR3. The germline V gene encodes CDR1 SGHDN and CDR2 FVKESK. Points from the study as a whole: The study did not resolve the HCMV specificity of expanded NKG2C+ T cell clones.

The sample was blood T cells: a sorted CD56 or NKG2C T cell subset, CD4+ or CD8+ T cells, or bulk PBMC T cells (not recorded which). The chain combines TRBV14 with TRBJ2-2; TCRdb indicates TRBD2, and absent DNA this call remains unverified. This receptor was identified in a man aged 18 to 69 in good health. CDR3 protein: CASSPGTTRGGELFF. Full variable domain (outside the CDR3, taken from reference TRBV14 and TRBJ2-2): EAGVTQFPSHSVIEKGQTVTLRCDPISGHDNLYWYRRVMGKEIKFLLHFVKESKQDESGMPNNRFLAERTGGTYSTLKVQPAELEDSGVYFCASSPGTTRGGELFFGEGSRLTVL.